Detailed here is one T cell receptor (beta chain). The antigen it recognizes is unknown. Base qualities were left out, and no much larger clone turns up one base away. The data belong to a study of blood T cells in healthy people across ages (dated by TCRdb to the mid-2010s). Background for the entire study: Template switching captured roughly one uniquely barcoded TCR beta cDNA molecule per two T cells in model experiments. To track age-related changes in TCR beta repertoire diversity, the study relied on deep sequencing normalized with unique cDNA molecular identifiers. The donors were divided into four age groups: young (average approximately 16 years), middle-aged (around 41), aged (about 62) and long-lived (around 87). To avoid experimental bias, donors of different ages were spread randomly across the sequencing lanes. The study analyzed two additional independent replicas of 1 million unique cDNA reads from the same blood draw for two donors, one aged 18 to 29 and one aged 80 or older.

Trimming costs V 3 bases and J 3 bases, and their ends lie 12 bases apart. From a lookup of the germline V gene (reference sequence), CDR1 and CDR2 are MNHNY and SVGAGI. Inclusive of the bounding cysteine and phenylalanine, the CDR3 is 15 residues long. The only DNA kept is the CDR3, 45 bases in frame from the first base. Summary of the overall study and its limitations: Observed TCR beta diversity per million T cells fell roughly linearly with age, and a significant reduction was already apparent by age roughly 40. There was a strong correlation between observed TCR beta diversity and the percentage of naive T cells measured by flow cytometry. Conclusive comparison of naive and antigen-experienced compartments was prevented by the profiling of bulk unsorted PBMCs. Estimates of total diversity from one million sequenced T cells were regarded as lower bounds and underestimates. Donor CMV infection status was unknown, potentially confounding age-related changes in expanded clonotypes. Compared with the aged group, the long-lived group had more naive CD4+ T cells, fewer expanded clones and increased TCR diversity, suggesting age selection.

Donors were 39 systemically healthy Caucasian individuals from Russia aged about 6 to 100 years. Ten milliliters of peripheral blood were drawn from each donor into EDTA-treated Vacutainer tubes. Ficoll-Paque density-gradient centrifugation was used to isolate PBMCs, with at least 7 million per sample. Trizol reagent was used to extract total RNA from the PBMCs, yielding at least 5.5 micrograms per sample. The percentages of naive CD45RAhigh/CD27high T cells were determined by flow cytometry on a PBMC aliquot from every donor. Library method: 5' RACE. Sequencing took place on an Illumina HiSeq 2500. The second PCR ran for roughly 7 to 12 cycles and used a J-beta primer mix along with a sample-barcoded 5' primer. Each TCR beta cDNA molecule received a unique molecular identifier from a template-switch 5' adaptor carrying 12 random nucleotides. At least 2.5 million CDR3-containing paired-end reads were obtained from each sample. The Mint cDNA synthesis kit, primed by a TRBC-specific oligonucleotide, was used to synthesize first-strand cDNA from all RNA. After uracil-DNA glycosylase treatment, a first 18-cycle PCR used universal primers M1SS and BC2_uni_R on all cDNA. For the original study's pipeline: For normalization, 1 million high-quality reads, each with a distinct molecular identifier, were randomly selected from each sample. Instead of being binned into consensus sequences, reads with shared molecular identifiers were discarded. MiTCR, set to a Q25 quality threshold and the strictest error-elimination algorithm, was used for CDR3 identification, clonotype clustering and error correction. Lower-bound total TCR beta diversity was estimated with a nonparametric unseen species model using Euler transformation. TCRdb applied fastp at Q25 and MiXCR to the public reads, then kept only in-frame beta chains. Rows are unified per CDR3 protein, each entry keeping the most common DNA and genes. The V and J calls were not made by the authors but by TCRdb's processing. For this sample there are 550,000 to 700,000 distinct CDR3 sequences; 25% to 30% appear just once. The biggest ten clones account for 18% of the sample.

The sequence came from a woman in her 70s in good health. The chain employs TRBV6-6 and TRBJ1-3; a weak D assignment points to TRBD1 (5 bases agree). The sequenced material came from blood. The DNA is as follows: TGTGCCAGCAGTTATTCCGGGGGAGATGGAAACACCATATATTTT. Translated, this gives CASSYSGGDGNTIYF.